This T cell receptor (beta chain) was identified during a study of T-cell reconstitution after alpha-beta-depleted transplantation in children. Study results and limitations: Several hundred expanded graft clones reportedly supplied alpha-beta T cells about two months after transplant. Surviving recipient T cells and intrathymic progenitors accounted for some patients' high TCRbeta diversity at day 60.

This clonotype occurred a few times. Its antigen is undetermined. V shed 2 bases and J 0 bases; nucleotides not matched to a gene: 5. The CDR3 has 17 residues. Germline assignment: CDR1 MGHRA and CDR2 YSYEKL. For TCRbeta, the library was prepared with unique molecular identifiers. TCRdb redid the calling of the PCR reads with MiXCR, one entry per CDR3 protein. The sample carries about 250,000 distinct CDR3 sequences, about 24% recorded once. This sequence was found in a female patient aged 2 to 10 who had a stem cell transplant for congenital amegakaryocytic thrombocytopenia, so the T cells may come from the graft donor. This chain uses TRBV4-1 with TRBJ1-4; 8 bases fit TRBD1. The sample was PBMCs, mostly from graft donor cells, taken 360 days after TCRalphabeta/CD19-depleted stem cell transplant. CDR3 nucleotide sequence: TGCGCCAGCAGCCAACCTGACAGGGGTGCAACTAATGAAAAACTGTTTTTT. As protein: CASSQPDRGATNEKLFF.